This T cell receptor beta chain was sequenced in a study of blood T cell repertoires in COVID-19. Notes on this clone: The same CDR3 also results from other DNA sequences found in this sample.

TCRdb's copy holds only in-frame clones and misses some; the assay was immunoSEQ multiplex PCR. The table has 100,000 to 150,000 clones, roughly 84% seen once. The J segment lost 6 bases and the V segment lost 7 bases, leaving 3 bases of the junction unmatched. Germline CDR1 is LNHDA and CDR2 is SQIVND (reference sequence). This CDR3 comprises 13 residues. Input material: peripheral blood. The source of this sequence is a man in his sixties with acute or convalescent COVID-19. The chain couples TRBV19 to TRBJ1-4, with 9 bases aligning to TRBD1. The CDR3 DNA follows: TGTGCCAGTACGGGACAGGGCTATGAAAAACTGTTTTTT. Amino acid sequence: CASTGQGYEKLFF.